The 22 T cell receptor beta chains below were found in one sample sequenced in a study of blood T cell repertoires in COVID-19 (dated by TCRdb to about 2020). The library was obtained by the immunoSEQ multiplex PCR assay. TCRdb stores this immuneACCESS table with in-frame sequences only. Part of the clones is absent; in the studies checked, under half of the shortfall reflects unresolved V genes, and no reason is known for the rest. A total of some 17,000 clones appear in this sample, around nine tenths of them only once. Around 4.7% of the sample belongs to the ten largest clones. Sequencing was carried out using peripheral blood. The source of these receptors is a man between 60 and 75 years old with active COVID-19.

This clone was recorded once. CDR3: CASSQRPTPGVEQYF. The CDR3 DNA follows: TGTGCCAGCAGTCAACGACCAACTCCAGGGGTCGAGCAGTACTTC. The V gene is TRBV6-5, the J gene TRBJ2-7; D may be TRBD1 (6 bases). The V gene lost 5 bases and the J gene lost 6 bases, with 20 bases spanning the gap. Per germline, CDR1 MNHEY and CDR2 SVGAGI. The CDR3 runs 15 residues.

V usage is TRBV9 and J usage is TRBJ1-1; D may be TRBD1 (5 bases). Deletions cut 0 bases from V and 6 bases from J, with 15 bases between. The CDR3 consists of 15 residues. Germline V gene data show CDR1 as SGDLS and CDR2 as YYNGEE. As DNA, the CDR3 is TGTGCCAGCAGCGTAGATGGGGCCTTAGGGGCTGAAGCTTTCTTT. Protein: CASSVDGALGAEAFF.

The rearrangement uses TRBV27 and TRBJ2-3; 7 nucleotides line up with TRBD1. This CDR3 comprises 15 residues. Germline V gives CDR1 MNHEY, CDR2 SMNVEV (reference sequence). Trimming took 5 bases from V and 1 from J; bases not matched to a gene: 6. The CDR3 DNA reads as TGTGCCAGCAGTGAGGGACAGCTTGGCACAGATACGCAGTATTTT. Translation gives CASSEGQLGTDTQYF.

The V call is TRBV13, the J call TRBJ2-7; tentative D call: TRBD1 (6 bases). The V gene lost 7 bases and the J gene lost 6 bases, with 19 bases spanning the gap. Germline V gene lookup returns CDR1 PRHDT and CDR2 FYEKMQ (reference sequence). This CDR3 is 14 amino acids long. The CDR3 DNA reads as TGTGCCAGCACCTCAGCCAGGGGTTCTCTCGAGCAGTACTTC. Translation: CASTSARGSLEQYF.

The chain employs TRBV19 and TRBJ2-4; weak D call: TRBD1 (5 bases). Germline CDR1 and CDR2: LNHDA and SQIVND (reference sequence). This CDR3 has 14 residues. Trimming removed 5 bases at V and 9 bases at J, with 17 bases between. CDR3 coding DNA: TGTGCCAGTAGTCGCAACAATTTTAGGGGCATTCAGTACTTC. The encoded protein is CASSRNNFRGIQYF.

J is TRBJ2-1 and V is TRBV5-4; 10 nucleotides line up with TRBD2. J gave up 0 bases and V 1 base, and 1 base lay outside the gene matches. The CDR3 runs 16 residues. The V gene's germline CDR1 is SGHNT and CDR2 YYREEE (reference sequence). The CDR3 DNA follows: TGTGCCAGCAGCTTGACTAGCGGGGCCTCCTACAATGAGCAGTTCTTC. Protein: CASSLTSGASYNEQFF. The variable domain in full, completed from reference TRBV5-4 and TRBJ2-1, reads ETGVTQSPTHLIKTRGQQVTLRCSSQSGHNTVSWYQQALGQGPQFIFQYYREEENGRGNFPPRFSGLQFPNYSSELNVNALELDDSALYLCASSLTSGASYNEQFFGPGTRLTVL.

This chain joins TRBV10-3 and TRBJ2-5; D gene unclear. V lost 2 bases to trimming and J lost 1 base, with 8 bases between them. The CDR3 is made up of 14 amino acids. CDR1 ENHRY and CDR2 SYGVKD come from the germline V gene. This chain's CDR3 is CAISENPGQETQYF. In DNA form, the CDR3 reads TGTGCCATCAGTGAGAACCCAGGCCAAGAGACCCAGTACTTC.

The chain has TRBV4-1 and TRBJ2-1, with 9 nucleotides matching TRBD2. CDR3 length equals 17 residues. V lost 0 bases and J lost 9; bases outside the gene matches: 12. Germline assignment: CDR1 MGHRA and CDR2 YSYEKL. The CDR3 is CASSQERTAGGRVEQFF. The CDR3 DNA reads TGCGCCAGCAGCCAAGAAAGAACGGCGGGGGGGCGGGTTGAGCAGTTCTTC.

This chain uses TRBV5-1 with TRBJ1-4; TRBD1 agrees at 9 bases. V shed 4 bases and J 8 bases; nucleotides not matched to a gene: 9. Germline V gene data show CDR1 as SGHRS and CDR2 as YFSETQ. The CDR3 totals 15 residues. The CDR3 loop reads CASSAQDRGAEKLFF. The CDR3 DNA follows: TGCGCCAGCAGCGCCCAGGACAGGGGAGCGGAAAAACTGTTTTTT.

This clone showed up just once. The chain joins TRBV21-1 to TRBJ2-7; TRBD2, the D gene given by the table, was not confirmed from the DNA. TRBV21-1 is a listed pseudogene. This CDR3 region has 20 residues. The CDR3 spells CASSKRYGTRERPKAYEQYV. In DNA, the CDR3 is TGTGCCAGCAGCAAACGATACGGAACTAGGGAACGGCCGAAAGCCTACGAGCAGTACGTC.

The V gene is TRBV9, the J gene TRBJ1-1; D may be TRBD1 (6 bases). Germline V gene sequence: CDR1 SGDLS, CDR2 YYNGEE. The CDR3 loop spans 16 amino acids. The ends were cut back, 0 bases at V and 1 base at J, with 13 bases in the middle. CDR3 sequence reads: CASSVGGGGTNTEAFF. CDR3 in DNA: TGTGCCAGCAGCGTAGGAGGGGGGGGCACGAACACTGAAGCTTTCTTT.

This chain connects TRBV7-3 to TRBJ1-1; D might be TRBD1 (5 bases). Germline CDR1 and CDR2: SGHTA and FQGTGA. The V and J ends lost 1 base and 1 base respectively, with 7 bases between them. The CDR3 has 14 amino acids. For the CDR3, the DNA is TGTGCCAGCAGCTTAAGCGGACAGAACACTGAAGCTTTCTTT. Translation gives CASSLSGQNTEAFF.

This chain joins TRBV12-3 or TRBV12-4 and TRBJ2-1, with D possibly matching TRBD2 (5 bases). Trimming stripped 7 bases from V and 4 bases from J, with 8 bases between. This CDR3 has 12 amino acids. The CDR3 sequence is CASNLAYNEQFF. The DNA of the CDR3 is TGTGCCAGCAACCTAGCTTACAATGAGCAGTTCTTC.

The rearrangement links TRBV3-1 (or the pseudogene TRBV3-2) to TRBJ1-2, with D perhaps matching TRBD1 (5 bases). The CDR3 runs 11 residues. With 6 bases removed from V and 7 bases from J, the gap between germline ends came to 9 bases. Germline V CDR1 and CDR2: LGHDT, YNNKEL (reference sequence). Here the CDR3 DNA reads TGTGCCAGCAGTCAGGGTTCTGGCTACACCTTC. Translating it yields CASSQGSGYTF.

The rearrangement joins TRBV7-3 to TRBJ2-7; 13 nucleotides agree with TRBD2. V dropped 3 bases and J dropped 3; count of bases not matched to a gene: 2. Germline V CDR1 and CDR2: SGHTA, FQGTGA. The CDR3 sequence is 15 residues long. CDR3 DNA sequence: TGTGCCAGCAGCTTGGGACTAGCGGGGAACTACGAGCAGTACTTC. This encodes CASSLGLAGNYEQYF.

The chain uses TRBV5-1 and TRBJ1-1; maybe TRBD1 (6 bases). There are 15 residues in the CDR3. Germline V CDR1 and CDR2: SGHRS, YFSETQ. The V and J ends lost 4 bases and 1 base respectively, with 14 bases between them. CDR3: CASSLNGQPNTEAFF. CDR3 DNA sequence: TGCGCCAGCAGCCTCAATGGACAGCCGAACACTGAAGCTTTCTTT. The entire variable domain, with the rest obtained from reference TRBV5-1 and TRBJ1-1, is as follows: KAGVTQTPRYLIKTRGQQVTLSCSPISGHRSVSWYQQTPGQGLQFLFEYFSETQRNKGNFPGRFSGRQFSNSRSEMNVSTLELGDSALYLCASSLNGQPNTEAFFGQGTRLTVV.

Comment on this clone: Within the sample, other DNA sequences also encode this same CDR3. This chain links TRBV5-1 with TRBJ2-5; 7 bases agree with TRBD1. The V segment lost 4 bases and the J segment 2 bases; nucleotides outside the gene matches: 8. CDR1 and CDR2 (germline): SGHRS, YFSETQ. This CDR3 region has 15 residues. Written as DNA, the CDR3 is TGCGCCAGCAGCCCCGACAGGGTCGGGCAAGAGACCCAGTACTTC. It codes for CASSPDRVGQETQYF.

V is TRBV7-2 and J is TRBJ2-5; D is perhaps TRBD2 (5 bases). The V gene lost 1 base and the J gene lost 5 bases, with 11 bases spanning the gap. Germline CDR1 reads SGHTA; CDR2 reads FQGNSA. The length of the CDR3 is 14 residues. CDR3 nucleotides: TGTGCCAGCAGCTTAGGAGCTAGCTTGGAGACCCAGTACTTC. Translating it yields CASSLGASLETQYF.

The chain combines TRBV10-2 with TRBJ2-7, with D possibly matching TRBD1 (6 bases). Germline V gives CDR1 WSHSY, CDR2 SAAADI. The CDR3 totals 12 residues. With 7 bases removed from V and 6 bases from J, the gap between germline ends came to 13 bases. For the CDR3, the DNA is TGCGCCAGCACGTCCAGGGGCGGCGAGCAGTACGTC. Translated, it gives CASTSRGGEQYV.

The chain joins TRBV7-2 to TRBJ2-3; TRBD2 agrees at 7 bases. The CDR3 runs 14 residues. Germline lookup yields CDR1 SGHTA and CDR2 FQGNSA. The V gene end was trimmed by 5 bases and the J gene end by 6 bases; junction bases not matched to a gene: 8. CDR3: CASSKPMRGDTQYF. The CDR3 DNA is TGTGCCAGCAGCAAACCGATGCGGGGGGATACGCAGTATTTT.

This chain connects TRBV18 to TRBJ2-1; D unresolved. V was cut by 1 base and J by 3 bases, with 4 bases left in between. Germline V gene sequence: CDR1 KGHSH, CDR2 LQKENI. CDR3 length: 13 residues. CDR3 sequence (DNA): TGTGCCAGCTCACCACAGAGCTACAATGAGCAGTTCTTC. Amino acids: CASSPQSYNEQFF.

The CDR3 sequence is CASSVASGGVEKLFF. CDR3 sequence (DNA): TGTGCCAGCAGCGTAGCTTCAGGGGGCGTTGAAAAACTGTTTTTT. The chain joins TRBV9 to TRBJ1-4; 8 bases are shared with TRBD1. Germline CDR1 reads SGDLS; CDR2 reads YYNGEE. This CDR3 is 15 amino acids long. Trimming took 0 bases from V and 7 from J; bases not matched to a gene: 5.